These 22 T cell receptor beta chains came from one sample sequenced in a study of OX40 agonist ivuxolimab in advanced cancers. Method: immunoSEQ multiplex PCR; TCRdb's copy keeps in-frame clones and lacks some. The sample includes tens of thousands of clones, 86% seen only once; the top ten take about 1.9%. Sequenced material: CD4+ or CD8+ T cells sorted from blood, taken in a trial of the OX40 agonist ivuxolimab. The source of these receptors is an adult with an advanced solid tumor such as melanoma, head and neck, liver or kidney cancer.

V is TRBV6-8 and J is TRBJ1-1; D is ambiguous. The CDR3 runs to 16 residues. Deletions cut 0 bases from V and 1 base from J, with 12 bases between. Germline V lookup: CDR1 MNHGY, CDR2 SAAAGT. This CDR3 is CASSYSRAAENTEAFF. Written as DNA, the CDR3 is TGTGCCAGCAGTTACTCGAGGGCAGCAGAGAACACTGAAGCTTTCTTT.

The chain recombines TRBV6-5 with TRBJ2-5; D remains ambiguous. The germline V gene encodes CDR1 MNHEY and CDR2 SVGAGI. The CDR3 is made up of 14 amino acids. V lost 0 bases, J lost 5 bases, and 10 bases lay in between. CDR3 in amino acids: CASSYSYRRETQYF. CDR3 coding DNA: TGTGCCAGCAGTTACTCTTACAGAAGGGAGACCCAGTACTTC.

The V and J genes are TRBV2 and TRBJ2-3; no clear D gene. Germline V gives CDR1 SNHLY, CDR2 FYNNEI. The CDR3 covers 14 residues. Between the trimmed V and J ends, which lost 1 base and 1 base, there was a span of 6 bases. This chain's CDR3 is CASSEETGTDTQYF. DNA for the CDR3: TGTGCCAGCAGTGAAGAGACGGGCACAGATACGCAGTATTTT.

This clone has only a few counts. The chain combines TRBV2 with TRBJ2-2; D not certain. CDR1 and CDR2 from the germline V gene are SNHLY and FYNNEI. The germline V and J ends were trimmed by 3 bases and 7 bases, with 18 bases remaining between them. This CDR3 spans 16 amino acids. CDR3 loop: CASSERQVGSGGELFF. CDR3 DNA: TGTGCCAGCAGTGAGCGGCAGGTTGGATCGGGCGGGGAGCTGTTTTTT.

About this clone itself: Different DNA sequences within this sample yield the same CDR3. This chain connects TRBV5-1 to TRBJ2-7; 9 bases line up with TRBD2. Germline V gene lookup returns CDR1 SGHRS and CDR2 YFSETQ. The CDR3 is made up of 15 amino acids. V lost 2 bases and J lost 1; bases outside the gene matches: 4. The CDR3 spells CASSFRSGSSYEQYF. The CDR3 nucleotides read TGCGCCAGCAGCTTCCGTAGCGGGAGTTCCTACGAGCAGTACTTC.

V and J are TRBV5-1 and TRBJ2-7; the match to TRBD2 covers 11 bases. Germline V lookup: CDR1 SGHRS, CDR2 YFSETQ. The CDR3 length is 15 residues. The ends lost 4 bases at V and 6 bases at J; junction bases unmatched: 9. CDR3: CASSQMLAGGFEQYF. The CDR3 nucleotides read TGCGCCAGCAGCCAAATGCTAGCGGGAGGTTTCGAGCAGTACTTC.

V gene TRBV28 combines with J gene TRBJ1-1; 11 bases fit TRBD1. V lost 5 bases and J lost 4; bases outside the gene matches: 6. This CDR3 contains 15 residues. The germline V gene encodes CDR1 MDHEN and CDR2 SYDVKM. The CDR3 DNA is TGTGCCAGCAGTGCGGACAGGGGGCCGGGCACTGAAGCTTTCTTT. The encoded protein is CASSADRGPGTEAFF.

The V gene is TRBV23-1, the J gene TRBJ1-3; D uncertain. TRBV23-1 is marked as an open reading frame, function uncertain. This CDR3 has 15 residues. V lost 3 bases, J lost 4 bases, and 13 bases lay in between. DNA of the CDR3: TGCGCCAGCAGTCAGCTAAGAAGTCCCGGAAACACCATATATTTT. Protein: CASSQLRSPGNTIYF.

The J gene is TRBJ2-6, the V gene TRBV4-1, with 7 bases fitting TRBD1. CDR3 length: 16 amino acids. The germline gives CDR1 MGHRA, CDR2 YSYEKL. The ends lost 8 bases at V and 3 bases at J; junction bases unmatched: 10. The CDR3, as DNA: TGCGCCAGCGGTACAGGGACAGCTCGTGGGGCCAACGTCCTGACTTTC. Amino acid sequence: CASGTGTARGANVLTF.

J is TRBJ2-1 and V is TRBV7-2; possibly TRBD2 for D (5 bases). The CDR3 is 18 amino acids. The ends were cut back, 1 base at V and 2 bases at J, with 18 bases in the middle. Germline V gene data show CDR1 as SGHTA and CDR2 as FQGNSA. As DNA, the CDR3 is TGTGCCAGCAGCTTAGTCCAAGGCACGGGGTTTACCTACAATGAGCAGTTCTTC. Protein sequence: CASSLVQGTGFTYNEQFF.

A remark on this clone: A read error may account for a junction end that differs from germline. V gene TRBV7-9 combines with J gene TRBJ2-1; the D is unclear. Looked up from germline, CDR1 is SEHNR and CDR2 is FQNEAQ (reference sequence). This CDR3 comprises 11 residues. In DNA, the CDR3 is TGTGCCAGCACCTTAGTATCTGAGCAGTTCTTC. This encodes CASTLVSEQFF.

The DNA for the CDR3 is TGCGCCAGCAGCCTACAGACAGGGGTGAATGGCTACACCTTC. Translating it yields CASSLQTGVNGYTF. This chain connects TRBV4-1 to TRBJ1-2, with TRBD1 identical over 8 bases. V dropped 4 bases and J dropped 6; count of bases not matched to a gene: 7. Germline assignment: CDR1 MGHRA and CDR2 YSYEKL. The CDR3 is made up of 14 amino acids.

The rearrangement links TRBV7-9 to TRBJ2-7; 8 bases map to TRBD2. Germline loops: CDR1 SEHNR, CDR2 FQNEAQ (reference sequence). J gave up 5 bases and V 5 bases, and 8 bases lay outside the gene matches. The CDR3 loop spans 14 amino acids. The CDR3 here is CASSQSGSLHEQYF. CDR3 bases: TGTGCCAGCAGCCAAAGCGGGAGTCTCCACGAGCAGTACTTC.

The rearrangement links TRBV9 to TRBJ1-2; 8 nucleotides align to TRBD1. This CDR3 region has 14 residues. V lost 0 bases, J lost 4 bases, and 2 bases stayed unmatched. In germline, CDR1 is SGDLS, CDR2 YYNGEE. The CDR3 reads CASSVGTGGYGYTF. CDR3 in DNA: TGTGCCAGCAGCGTAGGAACAGGGGGCTATGGCTACACCTTC.

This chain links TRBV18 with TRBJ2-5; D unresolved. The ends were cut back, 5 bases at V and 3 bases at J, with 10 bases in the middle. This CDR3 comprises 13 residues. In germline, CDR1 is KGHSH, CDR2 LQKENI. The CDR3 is CASSSDSKETQYF. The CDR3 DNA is TGTGCCAGCTCATCCGATAGCAAAGAGACCCAGTACTTC.

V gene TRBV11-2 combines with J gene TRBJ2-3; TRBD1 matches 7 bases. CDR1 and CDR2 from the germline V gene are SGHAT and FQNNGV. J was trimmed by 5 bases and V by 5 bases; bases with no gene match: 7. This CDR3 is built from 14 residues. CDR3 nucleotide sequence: TGTGCCAGCAGCCAACAGGGGCGCCTAGATACGCAGTATTTT. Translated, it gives CASSQQGRLDTQYF.

CDR3 loop: CASTSFNQPQHF. The CDR3 DNA follows: TGTGCCAGTACTAGCTTCAATCAGCCCCAGCATTTT. The chain combines TRBV19 with TRBJ1-5; D gene uncertain. The CDR3 is 12 residues long. V was trimmed by 7 bases and J by 3 bases, leaving 7 bases between them. Germline V gives CDR1 LNHDA, CDR2 SQIVND (reference sequence).

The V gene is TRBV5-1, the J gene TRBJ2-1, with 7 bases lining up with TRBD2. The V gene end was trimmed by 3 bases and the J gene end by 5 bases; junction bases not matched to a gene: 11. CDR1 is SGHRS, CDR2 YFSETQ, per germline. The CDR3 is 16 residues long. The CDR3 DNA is TGCGCCAGCAGCTCGTCCCCAGCGGGGCTTAACAATGAGCAGTTCTTC. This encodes CASSSSPAGLNNEQFF.

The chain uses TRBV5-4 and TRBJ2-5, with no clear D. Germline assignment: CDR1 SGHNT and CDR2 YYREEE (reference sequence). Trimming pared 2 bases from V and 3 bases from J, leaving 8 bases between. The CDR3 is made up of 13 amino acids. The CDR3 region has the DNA TGTGCCAGCAGCTTAGTCTCCGAAGAGACCCAGTACTTC. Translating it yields CASSLVSEETQYF.

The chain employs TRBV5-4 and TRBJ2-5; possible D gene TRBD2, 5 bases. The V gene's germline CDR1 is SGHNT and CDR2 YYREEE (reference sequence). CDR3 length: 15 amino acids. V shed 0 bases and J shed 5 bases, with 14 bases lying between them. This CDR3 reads CASSLADSLGETQYF. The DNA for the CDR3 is TGTGCCAGCAGCTTGGCGGACTCCTTGGGGGAGACCCAGTACTTC.

CDR3 protein: CASSQWGYGANVLTF. CDR3 nucleotides: TGTGCCAGCAGCCAGTGGGGGTATGGGGCCAACGTCCTGACTTTC. This rearrangement joins TRBV27 to TRBJ2-6; the D gene could be TRBD1 or TRBD2 (5 bases each). The germline CDR1 and CDR2 sequences are MNHEY and SMNVEV (reference sequence). The V end was cut by 6 bases, the J end by 3 bases, with 12 bases between. The CDR3 spans 15 residues.

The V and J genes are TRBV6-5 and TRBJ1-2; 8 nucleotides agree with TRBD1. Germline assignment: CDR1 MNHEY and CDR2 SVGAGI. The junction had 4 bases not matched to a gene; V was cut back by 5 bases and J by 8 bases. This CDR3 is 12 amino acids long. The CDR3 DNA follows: TGTGCCAGCAGTAGACAGGGGACCGGCTACACCTTC. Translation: CASSRQGTGYTF.